The clone carrying this TCR beta chain was detected a few times. Its antigen is unidentified. There are 13 residues in the CDR3. The germline gives CDR1 SQVTM, CDR2 ANQGSEA. V lost 1 base and J 5 bases, leaving 11 bases between the germline ends. The data belong to a study of CD8+CD57+ T cells in acquired aplastic anemia. Study overall: DNA from sorted CD4+ and CD8+ cells averaged 3.2 ug. Findings and caveats of the study: Shared by patients and controls, some 29 CD8+ CDR3s were abundant in patients. CD8+ Simpson's diversity in patients was not significantly different from that in controls.

All sequencing subjects had displayed CD8+CD57+ cell expansion on flow cytometry. Severe acquired aplastic anemia was the diagnosis recorded for all patients. Genomic DNA, serving as template, underwent TCR beta VDJ and CDR3 profiling. TCRdb recomputed calls from the reads with MiXCR, one row per CDR3 protein. The top ten hold 10% to 15% of the sample, which has roughly 170,000 distinct CDR3 sequences, around 50% seen once. What was sequenced was sorted CD4+, CD8+, or CD8+CD57+ T cells (not recorded which) from PBMCs. The receptor's source is a human donor with aplastic anemia. V usage is TRBV29-1 and J usage is TRBJ2-5; D is ambiguous. This chain's CDR3 is CSVEVGRTETQYF. CDR3 sequence (DNA): TGCAGCGTTGAAGTTGGAAGGACGGAGACCCAGTACTTC. Variable domain in full (rest from reference TRBV29-1 and TRBJ2-5): SAVISQKPSRDICQRGTSLTIQCQVDSQVTMMFWYRQQPGQSLTLIATANQGSEATYESGFVIDKFPISRPNLTFSTLTVSNMSPEDSSIYLCSVEVGRTETQYFGPGTRLLVL.